Shown below are 7 T cell receptor beta chains from a single sample sequenced in a study of OX40 agonist ivuxolimab in advanced cancers. Sequenced by immunoSEQ multiplex PCR; TCRdb stores in-frame clones only, minus some. The table lists tens of thousands of clones, 80% to 90% of them singletons. The material sequenced was CD4+ or CD8+ T cells sorted from blood, taken in a trial of the OX40 agonist ivuxolimab. The source is an adult with an advanced solid tumor such as melanoma, head and neck, liver or kidney cancer.

The chain recombines TRBV27 with TRBJ1-4; D not certain. V was pared by 2 bases and J by 8 bases, with 12 bases between. Germline V gene sequence: CDR1 MNHEY, CDR2 SMNVEV (reference sequence). This CDR3 has 14 residues. The CDR3 DNA follows: TGTGCCAGCAGTTTAATCGGGATCGGAGAAAAACTGTTTTTT. Translation: CASSLIGIGEKLFF.

The J gene is TRBJ2-1, the V gene TRBV4-1; TRBD2 agrees at 7 bases. This CDR3 is built from 14 residues. V was pared by 3 bases and J by 9 bases, with 8 bases of the junction left unmatched. Germline V lookup: CDR1 MGHRA, CDR2 YSYEKL. CDR3 residues: CASSQDSGRGEQFF. DNA for the CDR3: TGCGCCAGCAGCCAGGATTCGGGGAGGGGTGAGCAGTTCTTC.

This chain joins TRBV5-6 and TRBJ2-3, with 7 bases aligning to TRBD1. Germline values: CDR1 SGHDT, CDR2 YYEEEE. J lost 2 bases, V lost 0 bases, and 3 bases had no gene match. The CDR3 consists of 15 residues. This CDR3 reads CASSLGGGSTDTQYF. The CDR3 DNA sequence: TGTGCCAGCAGCTTGGGAGGGGGCTCCACAGATACGCAGTATTTT.

The V gene is TRBV28, the J gene TRBJ1-1; D is uncertain. This CDR3 region has 13 residues. Deletions cut 1 base from V and 1 base from J, with 4 bases between. CDR1 MDHEN and CDR2 SYDVKM come from the germline V gene. The CDR3 sequence: CASSLSGNTEAFF. DNA of the CDR3: TGTGCCAGCAGTTTATCAGGGAACACTGAAGCTTTCTTT. The full variable domain, its missing parts supplied by reference TRBV28 and TRBJ1-1, is DVKVTQSSRYLVKRTGEKVFLECVQDMDHENMFWYRQDPGLGLRLIYFSYDVKMKEKGDIPEGYSVSREKKERFSLILESASTNQTSMYLCASSLSGNTEAFFGQGTRLTVV.

This clone was seen only a few times. The J gene is TRBJ1-1, the V gene TRBV7-8; 11 bases are shared with TRBD1. Germline V gives CDR1 SGHVS, CDR2 FQNEAQ. J lost 4 bases, V lost 0 bases, and 4 bases had no gene match. The CDR3 is 16 residues long. The chain's CDR3 is CASSLAPGTGGTEAFF. Here the CDR3 DNA reads TGTGCCAGCAGCTTAGCCCCCGGGACAGGGGGCACTGAAGCTTTCTTT.

The V gene is TRBV29-1, the J gene TRBJ2-2, with D uncertain. This CDR3 comprises 13 residues. Between the trimmed V and J ends, which lost 3 bases and 1 base, there was a span of 6 bases. The germline V gene has CDR1 SQVTM and CDR2 ANQGSEA. CDR3 DNA: TGCAGCGTTGAGGGGTTGAACACCGGGGAGCTGTTTTTT. This gives the protein CSVEGLNTGELFF.

The table lists this clone with a count of one. The chain is built from TRBV7-9 and TRBJ1-4; a weak D match, TRBD1 (5 bases). Germline lookup yields CDR1 SEHNR and CDR2 FQNEAQ (reference sequence). This CDR3 comprises 17 residues. V lost 9 bases and J 8 bases, leaving 28 bases between the germline ends. The DNA for the CDR3 is TGTGCCAGTTCCTCAGGCTGGAGCTTACAGGATTTCGAAAAACTGTTTTTT. It is translated as CASSSGWSLQDFEKLFF.